This TCR beta chain appears in the sequencing data of a study of CD8 T cells in Susac syndrome. Random hexamers were used to reverse transcribe the RNA input (about 0.45 to 1 ug). TCRdb independently ran MiXCR on the immunoSEQ multiplex PCR reads; one entry per CDR3 protein. The table lists 25,000 to 35,000 distinct CDR3 sequences, 94% of them singletons. Losses at the gene ends were 5 bases for V and 6 bases for J; bases not matched to a gene: 11. Germline V gene data show CDR1 as MNHNS and CDR2 as SASEGT. This CDR3 comprises 17 residues. The sequencing sample was made of CD8+ T cells from PBMCs. The rearrangement joins TRBV6-1 to TRBJ2-2, with TRBD2 identical over 11 bases. The sequence derives from a human donor in good health. CDR3 bases: TGTGCCAGCAGTCCGACTCTAGCGGGGGGCAGATCCGGGGAGCTGTTTTTT. This translates into CASSPTLAGGRSGELFF.